The next 14 T cell receptor beta chains were all read from a single sample in a study of metastatic and nonmetastatic thyroid tumors (TCRdb year 2020). The library was prepared using PCR. TCRdb records Illumina HiSeq 4000 as the sequencer. TCRdb trimmed the raw reads at Q25, called clones with MiXCR and kept productive beta chains. In all, the sample holds over 50,000 clones, and 25% to 30% of those were seen once. Jointly, the top ten make up around 15% of the sample. No patient had received any treatment before thyroid surgery. The sample taken for sequencing was blood. All receptors come from a female donor with papillary thyroid cancer or a benign thyroid nodule (not recorded which). Some clones in this sample may be carry-over from other donors' samples.

The chain joins TRBV7-2 to TRBJ1-3; perhaps TRBD1 as D (5 bases). V was cut by 2 bases and J by 4 bases, with 12 bases left in between. Germline V CDR1 and CDR2: SGHTA, FQGNSA. CDR3 length equals 15 residues. The CDR3 loop is CASSLTWGGGNTIYF. CDR3 DNA: TGTGCCAGCAGCTTAACGTGGGGGGGAGGAAACACCATATATTTT. Full variable domain (rest looked up from reference TRBV7-2 and TRBJ1-3): GAGVSQSPSNKVTEKGKDVELRCDPISGHTALYWYRQSLGQGLEFLIYFQGNSAPDKSGLPSDRFSAERTGGSVSTLTIQRTQQEDSAVYLCASSLTWGGGNTIYFGEGSWLTVV.

This clone was observed a few times. The V call is TRBV2, the J call TRBJ1-4; the D is unclear. This CDR3 has 12 amino acids. Germline V lookup: CDR1 SNHLY, CDR2 FYNNEI. V was shortened by 4 bases and J by 4 bases, with 4 bases between the two germline ends. CDR3 amino acids: CASSGSNEKLFF. The CDR3 DNA sequence: TGTGCCAGCAGTGGGAGTAATGAAAAACTGTTTTTT.

V usage is TRBV12-5 and J usage is TRBJ1-5; TRBD1 is a possible D gene (5 bases). There are 14 residues in the CDR3. The germline V and J ends were trimmed by 5 bases and 0 bases, with 8 bases remaining between them. Germline values: CDR1 LGHNT, CDR2 FRNRAP. Here the CDR3 DNA reads TGTGCTAGTGGTCGGGACGGTAGCAATCAGCCCCAGCATTTT. This sequence encodes CASGRDGSNQPQHF. Complete variable domain (other parts from reference TRBV12-5 and TRBJ1-5): DARVTQTPRHKVTEMGQEVTMRCQPILGHNTVFWYRQTMMQGLELLAYFRNRAPLDDSGMPKDRFSAEMPDATLATLKIQPSEPRDSAVYFCASGRDGSNQPQHFGDGTRLSIL.

This sequence joins TRBV7-2 and TRBJ2-7, with D perhaps being TRBD1 or TRBD2 (6 bases each). CDR3 length: 15 residues. Germline assignment: CDR1 SGHTA and CDR2 FQGNSA. V dropped 5 bases and J dropped 6 bases, with 20 bases sitting between them. The CDR3 sequence is CASSISLMGGSEQYF. The CDR3 DNA sequence: TGTGCCAGCAGCATATCGTTAATGGGGGGCTCCGAGCAGTACTTC.

The gene calls are TRBV27 and TRBJ2-7, with D maybe TRBD2 (6 bases). This CDR3 has 15 amino acids. V lost 7 bases and J 0 bases, leaving 16 bases between the germline ends. Per germline, CDR1 MNHEY and CDR2 SMNVEV (reference sequence). CDR3 DNA: TGTGCCAGCACTACCCGGGACGGGGGCTCCTACGAGCAGTACTTC. It yields the protein CASTTRDGGSYEQYF.

The chain couples TRBV7-2 to TRBJ2-7; TRBD2 matches 8 bases. The CDR3 runs to 13 residues. The junction had 8 bases not matched to a gene; V was cut back by 7 bases and J by 6 bases. Germline V gives CDR1 SGHTA, CDR2 FQGNSA. As DNA, the CDR3 is TGTGCCAGCAACACCCAGCGGGGGATCGAGCAGTACTTC. Translation: CASNTQRGIEQYF.

Only a few counts were recorded for this clone. The J gene is TRBJ1-5, the V gene TRBV28; possible D gene TRBD1, 5 bases. Germline values: CDR1 MDHEN, CDR2 SYDVKM. V lost 6 bases and J 5 bases, leaving 20 bases between the germline ends. The CDR3 contains 16 residues. The CDR3 sequence is CASRSGGRVDDQPQHF. For the CDR3, the DNA is TGTGCCAGCAGAAGCGGGGGAAGGGTGGATGATCAGCCCCAGCATTTT.

This chain uses TRBV20-1 with TRBJ2-2; no definite D call. Germline CDR1 reads DFQATT; CDR2 reads SNEGSKA (reference sequence). Trimming removed 2 bases at V and 4 bases at J, with 8 bases between. The CDR3 runs 13 residues. CDR3: CSARFRITGELFF. CDR3 coding DNA: TGCAGTGCTAGATTCCGGATCACCGGGGAGCTGTTTTTT.

In this sample, this clone turned up a few times. The CDR3: CSAPRTGGAVANQPQHF. DNA for the CDR3: TGCAGTGCTCCGAGGACAGGGGGCGCGGTGGCGAATCAGCCCCAGCATTTT. The genes are TRBV20-1 and TRBJ1-5; the match to TRBD1 covers 11 bases. After removal of 5 bases from V and 4 bases from J, the junction contained 13 bases not matched to a gene. CDR3 size: 17 residues. CDR1 and CDR2 from the germline V gene are DFQATT and SNEGSKA (reference sequence).

This clone was counted only a few times. The rearrangement links TRBV2 to TRBJ1-2; no clear D gene. CDR1 and CDR2 from the germline V gene are SNHLY and FYNNEI. The CDR3 loop spans 11 amino acids. V lost 4 bases and J lost 8, with 8 bases in between. The CDR3 loop is CASSGGSGYTF. In nucleotides, the CDR3 is TGTGCCAGCAGTGGGGGAAGCGGCTACACCTTC.

Worth noting for this clone: An end of the junction does not agree with germline; a read error may underlie this. The chain employs TRBV6-5 and TRBJ2-1; TRBD2 agrees at 10 bases. CDR1 and CDR2 (germline): MNHEY, SVGAGI. The CDR3 is made up of 16 amino acids. CDR3 residues: CASSYYSGRALNEQFF. The CDR3 DNA reads as TGTGCCAGCAGCTACTACAGCGGGAGGGCCCTTAATGAGCAGTTCTTC.

The CDR3: CASSFGTVNSPLHF. The CDR3 coding sequence is TGTGCCAGCAGTTTCGGGACAGTAAATTCACCCCTCCACTTT. This chain uses TRBV28 with TRBJ1-6; 7 bases fit TRBD1. The CDR3 has 14 amino acids. Germline CDR1 is MDHEN and CDR2 is SYDVKM. Unmatched junction bases numbered 3, after V lost 3 bases and J lost 7 bases.

In its sample, this clone was seen many times. The chain has TRBV11-2 and TRBJ2-5; D is uncertain. V lost 4 bases and J 4 bases, leaving 10 bases between the germline ends. Germline V gene data show CDR1 as SGHAT and CDR2 as FQNNGV. The CDR3 has 13 residues. Written as DNA, the CDR3 is TGTGCCAGCAGCTCCGGATTGGGAGAGACCCAGTACTTC. Protein product: CASSSGLGETQYF.

The gene calls are TRBV7-8 and TRBJ2-2; no firm D call. CDR3 size: 13 residues. The germline CDR1 and CDR2 sequences are SGHVS and FQNEAQ. Trimming cost V 2 bases and J 5 bases, with 6 bases left between them. The DNA for the CDR3 is TGTGCCAGCAGCTTAAAGAGGACCGGGGAGCTGTTTTTT. Protein sequence: CASSLKRTGELFF.